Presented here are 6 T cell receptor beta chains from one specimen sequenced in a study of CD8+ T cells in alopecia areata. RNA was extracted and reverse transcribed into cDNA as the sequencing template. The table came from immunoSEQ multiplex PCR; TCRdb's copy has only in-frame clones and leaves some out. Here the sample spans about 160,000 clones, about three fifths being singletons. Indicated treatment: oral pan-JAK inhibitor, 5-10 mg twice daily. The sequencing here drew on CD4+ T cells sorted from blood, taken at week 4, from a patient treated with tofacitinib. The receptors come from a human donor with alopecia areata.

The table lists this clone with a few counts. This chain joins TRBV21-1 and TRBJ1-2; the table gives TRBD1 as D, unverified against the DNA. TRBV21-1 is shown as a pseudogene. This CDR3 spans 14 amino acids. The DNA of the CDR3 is TGTGCCAGCAGCAATAGGACAGGGCCGTATGGCTACACCTTC. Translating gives CASSNRTGPYGYTF.

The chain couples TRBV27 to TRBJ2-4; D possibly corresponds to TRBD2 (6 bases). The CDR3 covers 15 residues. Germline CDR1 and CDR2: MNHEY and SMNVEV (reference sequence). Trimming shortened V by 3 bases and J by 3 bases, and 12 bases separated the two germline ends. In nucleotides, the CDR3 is TGTGCCAGCAGTTTTTTCGGGGGAATCAAAAACATTCAGTACTTC. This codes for CASSFFGGIKNIQYF.

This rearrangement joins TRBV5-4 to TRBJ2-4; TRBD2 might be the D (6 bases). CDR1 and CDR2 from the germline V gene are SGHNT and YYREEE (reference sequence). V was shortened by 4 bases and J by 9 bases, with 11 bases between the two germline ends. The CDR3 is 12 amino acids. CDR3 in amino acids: CASSTSSGIQYF. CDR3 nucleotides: TGTGCCAGCAGCACAAGTAGCGGCATTCAGTACTTC.

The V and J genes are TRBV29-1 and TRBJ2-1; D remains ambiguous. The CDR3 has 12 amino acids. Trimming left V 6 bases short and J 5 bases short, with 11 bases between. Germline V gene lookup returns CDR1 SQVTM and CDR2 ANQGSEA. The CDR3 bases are TGCAGCGTGAGGAAGGCGGACAATGAGCAGTTCTTC. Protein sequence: CSVRKADNEQFF.

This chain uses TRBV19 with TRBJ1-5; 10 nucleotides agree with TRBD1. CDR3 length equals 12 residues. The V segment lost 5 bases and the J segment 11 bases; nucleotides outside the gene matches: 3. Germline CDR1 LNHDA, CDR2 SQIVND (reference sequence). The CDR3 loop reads CASSLGQGSQHF. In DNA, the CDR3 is TGTGCCAGTAGTCTGGGACAGGGGTCCCAGCATTTT. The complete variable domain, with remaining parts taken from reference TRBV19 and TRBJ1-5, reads DGGITQSPKYLFRKEGQNVTLSCEQNLNHDAMYWYRQDPGQGLRLIYYSQIVNDFQKGDIAEGYSVSREKKESFPLTVTSAQKNPTAFYLCASSLGQGSQHFGDGTRLSIL.

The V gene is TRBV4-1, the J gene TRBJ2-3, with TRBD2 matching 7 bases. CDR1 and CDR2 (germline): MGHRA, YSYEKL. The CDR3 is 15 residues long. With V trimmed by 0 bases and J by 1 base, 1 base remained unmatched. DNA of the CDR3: TGCGCCAGCAGCCAAGAGCTAGCGGGCACAGATACGCAGTATTTT. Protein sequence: CASSQELAGTDTQYF.